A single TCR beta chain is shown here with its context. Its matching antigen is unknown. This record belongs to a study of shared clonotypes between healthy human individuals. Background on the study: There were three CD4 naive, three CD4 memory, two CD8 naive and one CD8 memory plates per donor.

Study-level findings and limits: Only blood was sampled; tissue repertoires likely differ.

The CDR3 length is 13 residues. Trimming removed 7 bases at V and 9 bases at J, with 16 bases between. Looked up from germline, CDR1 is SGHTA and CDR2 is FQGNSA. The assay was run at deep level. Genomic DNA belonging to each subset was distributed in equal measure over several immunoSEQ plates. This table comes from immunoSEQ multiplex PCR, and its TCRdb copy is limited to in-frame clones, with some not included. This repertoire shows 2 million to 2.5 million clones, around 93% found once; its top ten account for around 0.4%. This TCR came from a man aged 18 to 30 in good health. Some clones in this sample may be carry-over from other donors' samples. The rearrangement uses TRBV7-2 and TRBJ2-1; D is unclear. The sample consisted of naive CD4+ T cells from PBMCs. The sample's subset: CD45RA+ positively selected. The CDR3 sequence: CASTPLILGEQFF. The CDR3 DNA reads TGTGCCAGCACCCCCCTTATCTTGGGTGAGCAGTTCTTC.